This T cell receptor beta chain is from a study of T cell repertoires in cytomegalovirus infection. TCRdb recomputed calls from the reads with MiXCR, one row per CDR3 protein. The data show about a million distinct CDR3 sequences, around a third seen once. This clonotype was seen many times. As yet, its antigen is unknown. This CDR3 is built from 15 residues. From germline, CDR1 is MNHNS and CDR2 SASEGT. Trimming removed 8 bases at V and 8 bases at J, with 24 bases between. The chain recombines TRBV6-1 with TRBJ1-2; D remains ambiguous. The sequence was obtained from a human donor in good health (CMV status not recorded). Some clones in this sample may be carry-over from other donors' samples. The source material was cultured CD8+ T cells from PBMCs, sampled from culture after CMV antigen stimulation. The CDR3 spells CASHTRREEYRGYTF. CDR3 nucleotides: TGTGCCAGCCATACTAGAAGGGAAGAGTATCGGGGCTACACCTTC.